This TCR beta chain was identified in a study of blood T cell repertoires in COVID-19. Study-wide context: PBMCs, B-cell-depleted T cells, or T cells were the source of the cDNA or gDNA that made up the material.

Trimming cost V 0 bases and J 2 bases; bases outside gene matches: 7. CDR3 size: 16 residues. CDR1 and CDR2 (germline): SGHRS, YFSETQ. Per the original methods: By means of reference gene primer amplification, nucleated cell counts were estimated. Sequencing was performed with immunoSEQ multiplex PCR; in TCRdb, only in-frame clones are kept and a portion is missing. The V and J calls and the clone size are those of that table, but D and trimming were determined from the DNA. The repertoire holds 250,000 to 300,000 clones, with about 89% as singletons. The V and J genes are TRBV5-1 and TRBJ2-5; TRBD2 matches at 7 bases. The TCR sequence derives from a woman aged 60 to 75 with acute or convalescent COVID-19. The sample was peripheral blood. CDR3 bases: TGCGCCAGCAGCTTGGCAGGGACGGGGGGACAAGAGACCCAGTACTTC. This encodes CASSLAGTGGQETQYF.